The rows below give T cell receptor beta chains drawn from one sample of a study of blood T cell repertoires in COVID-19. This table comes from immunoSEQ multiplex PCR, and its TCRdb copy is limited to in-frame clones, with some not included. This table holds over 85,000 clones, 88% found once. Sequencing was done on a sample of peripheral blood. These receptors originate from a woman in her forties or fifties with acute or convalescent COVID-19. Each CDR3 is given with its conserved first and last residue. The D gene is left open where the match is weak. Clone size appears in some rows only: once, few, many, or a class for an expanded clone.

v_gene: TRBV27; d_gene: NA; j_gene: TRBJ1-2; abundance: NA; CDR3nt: TGTGCCAGCCCCTCATCGCAGGGGCAGGGCTATGGCTACACCTTC; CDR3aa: CASPSSQGQGYGYTF
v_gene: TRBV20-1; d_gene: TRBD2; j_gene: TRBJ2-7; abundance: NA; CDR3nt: TGCAGTGCTAGTTTCCTCGGAGCGGGAGCGAACGAGCAGTACTTC; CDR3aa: CSASFLGAGANEQYF
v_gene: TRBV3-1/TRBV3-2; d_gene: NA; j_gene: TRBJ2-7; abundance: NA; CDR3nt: TGTGCCAGCAGCCCAGGGGTCGGGGCCTACGAGCAGTACTTC; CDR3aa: CASSPGVGAYEQYF
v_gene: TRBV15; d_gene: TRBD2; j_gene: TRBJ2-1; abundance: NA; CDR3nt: TGTGCCACCAGCACCCAGAAATTGACTAGCGGGAGGTACAATGAGCAGTTCTTC; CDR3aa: CATSTQKLTSGRYNEQFF
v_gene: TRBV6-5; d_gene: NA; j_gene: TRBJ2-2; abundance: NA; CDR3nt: TGTGCCAGCAGTCCGAGAGGTGACGGGGAGCTGTTTTTT; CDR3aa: CASSPRGDGELFF
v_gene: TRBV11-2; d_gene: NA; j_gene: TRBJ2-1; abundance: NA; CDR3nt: TGTGCCAGCAGCTTCGATCGGGGAAGGTACAATGAGCAGTTCTTC; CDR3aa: CASSFDRGRYNEQFF
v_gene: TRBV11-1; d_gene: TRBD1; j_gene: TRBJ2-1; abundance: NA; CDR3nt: TGTGCCAGCAGCTTGGAGGACAGGGGGCGCAATGAGCAGTTCTTC; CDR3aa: CASSLEDRGRNEQFF
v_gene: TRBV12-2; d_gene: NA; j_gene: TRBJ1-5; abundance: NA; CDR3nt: TGTGCAAGTCGCTTAGGGAAATTCTCGGGGCCCCAGCATTTT; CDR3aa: CASRLGKFSGPQHF
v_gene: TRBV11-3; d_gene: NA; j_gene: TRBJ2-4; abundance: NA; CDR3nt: TGTGCCAGCAGCTCCCGGGACTCCCCGGACTCACAGTACTTC; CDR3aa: CASSSRDSPDSQYF
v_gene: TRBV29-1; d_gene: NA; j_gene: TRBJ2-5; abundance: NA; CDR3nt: TGCAGCGTTGGAGTAAGCGGTCTTACGACCCAGTACTTC; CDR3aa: CSVGVSGLTTQYF
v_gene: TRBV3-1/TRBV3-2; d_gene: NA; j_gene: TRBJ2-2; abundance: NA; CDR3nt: TGTGCCAGCAGCCAAGATCCAGGGTTCACCGGGGAGCTGTTTTTT; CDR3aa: CASSQDPGFTGELFF
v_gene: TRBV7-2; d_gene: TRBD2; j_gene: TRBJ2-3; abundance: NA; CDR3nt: TGTGCCAGCAGCTTAGAACTAGCGGGGGGTACGCAGTATTTT; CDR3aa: CASSLELAGGTQYF
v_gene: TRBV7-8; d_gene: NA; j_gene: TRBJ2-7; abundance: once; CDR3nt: TGTGCCAGCAGCCCTAGGATTGACGAGCAGTACTTC; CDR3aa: CASSPRIDEQYF
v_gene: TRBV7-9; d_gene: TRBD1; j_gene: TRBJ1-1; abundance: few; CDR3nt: TGTGCCAGCAGCCTAAGCGGACAGGGGAACACTGAAGCTTTCTTT; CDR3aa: CASSLSGQGNTEAFF
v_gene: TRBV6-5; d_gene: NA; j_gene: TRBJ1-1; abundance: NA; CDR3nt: TGTGCCAGCAGTAAACAGGGGAACACTGAAGCTTTCTTT; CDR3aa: CASSKQGNTEAFF
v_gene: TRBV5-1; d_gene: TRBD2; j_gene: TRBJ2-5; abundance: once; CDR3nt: TGCGCCAGCCTTATGACTAGCGGCGCGGAGACCCAGTACTTC; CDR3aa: CASLMTSGAETQYF
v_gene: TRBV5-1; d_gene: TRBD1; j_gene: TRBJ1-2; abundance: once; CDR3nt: TGCGCCAGCAGGCCCGGCCCGGGACAGTATGGCTACACCTTC; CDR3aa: CASRPGPGQYGYTF
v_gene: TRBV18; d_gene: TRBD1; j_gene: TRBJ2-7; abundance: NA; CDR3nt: TGTGCCAGCTCATCCCAGGGGGTCGACGAGCAGTACTTC; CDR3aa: CASSSQGVDEQYF
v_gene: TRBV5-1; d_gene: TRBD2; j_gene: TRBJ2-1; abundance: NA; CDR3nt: TGCGCCAGCAGCGTAGGACTAGCGGGAGGCAGGGAGCAGTTCTTC; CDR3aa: CASSVGLAGGREQFF
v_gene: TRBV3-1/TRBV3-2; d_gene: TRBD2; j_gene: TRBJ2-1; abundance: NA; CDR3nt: TGTGCCAGCAGCCGGGCTAGCGGGTGGTCCTACAATGAGCAGTTCTTC; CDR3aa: CASSRASGWSYNEQFF
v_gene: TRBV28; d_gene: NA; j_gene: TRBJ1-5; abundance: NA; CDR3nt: TGTGCCAGCAATCTGCTCAGGGCTGGCAATCAGCCCCAGCATTTT; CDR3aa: CASNLLRAGNQPQHF
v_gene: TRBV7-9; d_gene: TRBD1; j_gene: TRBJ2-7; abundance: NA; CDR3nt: TGTGCCAGCAGCGGTCTCTGGGACAGGGCTCTCGAGCAGTACTTC; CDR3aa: CASSGLWDRALEQYF
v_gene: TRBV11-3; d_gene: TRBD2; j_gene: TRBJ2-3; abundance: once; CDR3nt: TGTGCCAGCAGCTTTAGCCTCAGCTTAGCGGGTAGCACAGATACGCAGTATTTT; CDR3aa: CASSFSLSLAGSTDTQYF
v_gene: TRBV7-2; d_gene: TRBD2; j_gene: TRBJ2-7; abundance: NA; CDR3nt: TGTGCCAGCAGCTTAGGTAGCGGGAGGGGAAACGAGCAGTACTTC; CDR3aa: CASSLGSGRGNEQYF
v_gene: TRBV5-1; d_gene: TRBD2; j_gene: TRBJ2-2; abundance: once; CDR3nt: TGCGCCAGCAGGAGGACTAGCGGGACGAACACCGGGGAGCTGTTTTTT; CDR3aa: CASRRTSGTNTGELFF
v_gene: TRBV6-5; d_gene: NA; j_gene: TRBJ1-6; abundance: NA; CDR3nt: TGTGCCAGCAGTTACACAGTCGCGGGGGGCGGATCACCCCTCCACTTT; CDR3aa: CASSYTVAGGGSPLHF
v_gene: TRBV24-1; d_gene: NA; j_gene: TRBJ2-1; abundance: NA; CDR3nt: TGTGCCACCAGTGATTCCGTAGACTACAATGAGCAGTTCTTC; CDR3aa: CATSDSVDYNEQFF
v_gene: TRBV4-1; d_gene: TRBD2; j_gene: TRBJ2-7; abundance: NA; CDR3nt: TGCGCCAGCAGCCAAGAAACTAGCGGGTCCCTCTACGAGCAGTACTTC; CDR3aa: CASSQETSGSLYEQYF
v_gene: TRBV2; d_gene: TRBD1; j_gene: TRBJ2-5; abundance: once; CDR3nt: TGTGCCAGCAGGGAGAACAGGGGATCCCAAGAGACCCAGTACTTC; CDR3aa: CASRENRGSQETQYF
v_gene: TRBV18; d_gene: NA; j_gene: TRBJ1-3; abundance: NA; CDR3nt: TGTGCCAGCTCACCGGGCTCGAGCTCTGGAAACACCATATATTTT; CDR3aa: CASSPGSSSGNTIYF
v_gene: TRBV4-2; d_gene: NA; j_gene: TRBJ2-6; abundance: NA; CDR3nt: TGTGCCAGCAGCCAAGCAGAACAGAGCTCTGGGGCCAACGTCCTGACTTTC; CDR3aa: CASSQAEQSSGANVLTF
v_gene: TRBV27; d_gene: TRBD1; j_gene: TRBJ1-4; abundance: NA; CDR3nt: TGTGCCAGCAGCTCCAGCGCAAGCGGGCACAGGGGGGCGCCTAATGAAAAACTGTTTTTT; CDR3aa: CASSSSASGHRGAPNEKLFF
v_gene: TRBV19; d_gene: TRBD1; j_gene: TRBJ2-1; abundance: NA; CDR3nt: TGTGCCAGTAGTAGAACCGGGACAGGGGTAAAGAATGAGCAGTTCTTC; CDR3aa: CASSRTGTGVKNEQFF
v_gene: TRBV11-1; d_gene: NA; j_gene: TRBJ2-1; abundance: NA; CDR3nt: TGTGCCAGCAGCCCGACAGGAGGCTACAATGAGCAGTTCTTC; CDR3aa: CASSPTGGYNEQFF
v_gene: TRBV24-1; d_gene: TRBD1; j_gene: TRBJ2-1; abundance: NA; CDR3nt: TGTGCCACCAGTGACGCCCCCGGGACAGACAATGAGCAGTTCTTC; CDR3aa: CATSDAPGTDNEQFF
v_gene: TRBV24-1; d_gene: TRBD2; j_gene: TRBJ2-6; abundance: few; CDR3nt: TGTGCCACCACCCAGGGACTAGCGGTCTCTGGGGCCAACGTCCTGACTTTC; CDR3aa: CATTQGLAVSGANVLTF
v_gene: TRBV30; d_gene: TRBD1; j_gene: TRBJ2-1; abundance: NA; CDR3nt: TGTGCCTGGAATACAGGGGGATTCTACAATGAGCAGTTCTTC; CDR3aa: CAWNTGGFYNEQFF
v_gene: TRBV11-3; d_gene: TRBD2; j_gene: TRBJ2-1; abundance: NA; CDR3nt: TGTGCCAGCAGCTTAACTAGCGGGAGCAGTGAGCAGTTCTTC; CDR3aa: CASSLTSGSSEQFF
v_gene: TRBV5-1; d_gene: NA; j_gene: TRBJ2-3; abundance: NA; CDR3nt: TGCGCCAGCAGCTCGGCTCGGGGGGCGCGGGGCACAGATACGCAGTATTTT; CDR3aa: CASSSARGARGTDTQYF
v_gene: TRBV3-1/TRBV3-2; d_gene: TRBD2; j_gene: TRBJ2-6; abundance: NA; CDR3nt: TGTGCCAGCAGCACTCTAGGACTAGCGGGAGAGGCTGGGGCCAACGTCCTGACTTTC; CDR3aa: CASSTLGLAGEAGANVLTF